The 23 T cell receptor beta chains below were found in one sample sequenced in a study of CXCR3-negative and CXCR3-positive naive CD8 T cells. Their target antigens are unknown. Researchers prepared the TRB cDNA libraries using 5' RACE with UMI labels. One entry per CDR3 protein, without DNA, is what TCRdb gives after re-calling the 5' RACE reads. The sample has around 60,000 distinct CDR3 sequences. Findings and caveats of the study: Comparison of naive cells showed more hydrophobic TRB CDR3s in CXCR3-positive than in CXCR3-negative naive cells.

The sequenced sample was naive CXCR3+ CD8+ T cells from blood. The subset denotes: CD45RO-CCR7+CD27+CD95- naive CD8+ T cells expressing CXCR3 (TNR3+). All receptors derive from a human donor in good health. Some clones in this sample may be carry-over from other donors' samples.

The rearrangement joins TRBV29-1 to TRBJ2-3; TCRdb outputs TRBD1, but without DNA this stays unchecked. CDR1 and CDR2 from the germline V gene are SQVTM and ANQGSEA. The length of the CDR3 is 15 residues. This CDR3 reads CSVEMDGSGADTQYF.

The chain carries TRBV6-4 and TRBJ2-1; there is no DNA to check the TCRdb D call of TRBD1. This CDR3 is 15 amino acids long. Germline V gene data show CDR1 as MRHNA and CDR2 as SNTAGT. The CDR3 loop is CASSRDRGLYNEQFF.

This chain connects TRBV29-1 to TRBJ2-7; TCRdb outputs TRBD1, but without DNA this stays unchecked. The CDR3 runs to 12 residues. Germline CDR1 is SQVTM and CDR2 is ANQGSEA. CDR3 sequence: CSVVGQGSEQYF.

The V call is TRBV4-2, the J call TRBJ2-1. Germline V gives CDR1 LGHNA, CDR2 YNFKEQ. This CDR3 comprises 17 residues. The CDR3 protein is CASSQDPRTGEYNEQFF.

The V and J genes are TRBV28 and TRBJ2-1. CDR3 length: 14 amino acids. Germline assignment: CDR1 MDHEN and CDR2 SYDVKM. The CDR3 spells CASSLSSGYNEQFF.

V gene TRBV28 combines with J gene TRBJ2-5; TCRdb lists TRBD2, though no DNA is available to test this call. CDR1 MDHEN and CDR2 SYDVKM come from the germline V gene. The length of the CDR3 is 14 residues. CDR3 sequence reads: CASSLFGGGETQYF.

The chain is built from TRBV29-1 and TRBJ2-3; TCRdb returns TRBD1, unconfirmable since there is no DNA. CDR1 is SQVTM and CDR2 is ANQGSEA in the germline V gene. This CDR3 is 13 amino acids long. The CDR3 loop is CSVEDGRGNTQYF.

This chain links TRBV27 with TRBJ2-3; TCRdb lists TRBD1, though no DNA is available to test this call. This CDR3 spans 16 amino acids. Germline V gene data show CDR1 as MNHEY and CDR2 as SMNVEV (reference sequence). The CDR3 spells CASSAERTGSTDTQYF.

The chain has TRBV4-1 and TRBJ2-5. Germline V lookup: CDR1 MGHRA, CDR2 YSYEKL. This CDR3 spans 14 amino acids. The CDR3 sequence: CASSPTGIRETQYF.

CDR3 loop: CASSLDVRDLRTEAFF. The chain joins TRBV5-1 to TRBJ1-1. The CDR3 has 16 residues. Germline CDR1 SGHRS, CDR2 YFSETQ.

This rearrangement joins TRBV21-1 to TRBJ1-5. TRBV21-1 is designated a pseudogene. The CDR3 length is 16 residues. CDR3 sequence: CASSNVTDWNLRPQHF.

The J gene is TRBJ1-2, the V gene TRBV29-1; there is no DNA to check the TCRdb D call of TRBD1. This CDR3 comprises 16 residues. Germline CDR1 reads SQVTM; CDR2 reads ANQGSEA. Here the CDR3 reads CSVDLRPFGSNYGYTF.

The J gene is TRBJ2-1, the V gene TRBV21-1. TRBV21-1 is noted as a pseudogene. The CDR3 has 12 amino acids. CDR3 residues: CASSKCSNEQFF.

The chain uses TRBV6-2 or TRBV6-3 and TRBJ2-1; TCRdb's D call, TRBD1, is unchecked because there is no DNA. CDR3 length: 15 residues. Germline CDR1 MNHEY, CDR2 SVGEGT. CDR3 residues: CASSVGGLSYNEQFF.

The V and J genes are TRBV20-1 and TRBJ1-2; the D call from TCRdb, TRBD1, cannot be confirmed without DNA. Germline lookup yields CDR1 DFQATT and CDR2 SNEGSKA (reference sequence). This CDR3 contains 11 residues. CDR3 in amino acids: CSATGADGYTF.

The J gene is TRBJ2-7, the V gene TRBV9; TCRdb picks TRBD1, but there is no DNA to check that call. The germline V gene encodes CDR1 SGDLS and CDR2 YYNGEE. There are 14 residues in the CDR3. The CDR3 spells CASSPVQGGDEQYF.

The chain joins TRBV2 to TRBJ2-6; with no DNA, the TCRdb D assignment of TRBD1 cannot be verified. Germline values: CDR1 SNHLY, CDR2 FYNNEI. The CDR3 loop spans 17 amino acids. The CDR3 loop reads CARGETGVSAGANVLTF. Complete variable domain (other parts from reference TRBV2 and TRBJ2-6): EPEVTQTPSHQVTQMGQEVILRCVPISNHLYFYWYRQILGQKVEFLVSFYNNEISEKSEIFDDQFSVERPDGSNFTLKIRSTKLEDSAMYFCARGETGVSAGANVLTFGAGSRLTVL.

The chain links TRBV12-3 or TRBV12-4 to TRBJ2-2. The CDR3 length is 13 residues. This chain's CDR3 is CASSLRVEGELFF.

CDR3: CASSFGTSGSGDEQFF. The chain recombines TRBV7-7 with TRBJ2-1; TCRdb returns TRBD2, unconfirmable since there is no DNA. CDR1 and CDR2 from the germline V gene are SSHAT and FNYEAQ (reference sequence). This CDR3 is 16 amino acids long.

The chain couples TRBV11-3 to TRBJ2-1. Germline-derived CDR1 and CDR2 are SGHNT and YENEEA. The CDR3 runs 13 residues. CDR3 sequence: CASSLGMINEQFF. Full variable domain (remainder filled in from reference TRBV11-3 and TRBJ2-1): EAGVVQSPRYKIIEKKQPVAFWCNPISGHNTLYWYLQNLGQGPELLIRYENEEAVDDSQLPKDRFSAERLKGVDSTLKIQPAELGDSAVYLCASSLGMINEQFFGPGTRLTVL.

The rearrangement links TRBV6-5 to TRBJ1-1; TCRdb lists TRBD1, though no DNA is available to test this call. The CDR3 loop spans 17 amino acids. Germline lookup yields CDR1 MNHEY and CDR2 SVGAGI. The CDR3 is CASSRVPGLSLDTEAFF.

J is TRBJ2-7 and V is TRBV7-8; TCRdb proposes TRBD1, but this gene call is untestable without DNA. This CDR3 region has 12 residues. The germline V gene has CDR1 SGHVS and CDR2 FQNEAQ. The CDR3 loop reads CASSLTGHEQYF.

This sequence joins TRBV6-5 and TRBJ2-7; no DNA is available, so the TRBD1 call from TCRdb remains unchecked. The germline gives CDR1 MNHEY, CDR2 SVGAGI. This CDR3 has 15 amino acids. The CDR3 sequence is CASSYGRGRSYEQYF.